Each of the 22 T cell receptor beta chains below was sequenced from the same sample in a study of OX40 agonist ivuxolimab in advanced cancers. Clones were read by immunoSEQ multiplex PCR, and TCRdb kept only the in-frame ones, dropping some. The table includes approximately 63,000 clones, 85% to 90% detected once. This specimen consisted of CD4+ or CD8+ T cells sorted from blood, obtained in a trial of the OX40 agonist ivuxolimab. The receptor set was obtained from an adult with an advanced solid tumor such as melanoma, head and neck, liver or kidney cancer.

V is TRBV27 and J is TRBJ1-2, with D tentatively TRBD1 (5 bases). The CDR3 covers 14 residues. Trimming left V 5 bases short and J 4 bases short, with 14 bases between. Germline assignment: CDR1 MNHEY and CDR2 SMNVEV (reference sequence). CDR3 nucleotide sequence: TGTGCCAGCAGTACCGGGACCGATTTCTATGGCTACACCTTC. Amino acids: CASSTGTDFYGYTF.

The chain joins TRBV7-2 to TRBJ2-7; D is uncertain. This CDR3 contains 13 residues. V was trimmed by 1 base and J by 5 bases, leaving 9 bases between them. CDR1 and CDR2 (germline): SGHTA, FQGNSA. The CDR3 nucleotides read TGTGCCAGCAGCTTAGAGAAGTACAACGAGCAGTACTTC. It specifies CASSLEKYNEQYF.

The rearrangement links TRBV27 to TRBJ2-1; D gene uncertain. Germline V gene sequence: CDR1 MNHEY, CDR2 SMNVEV (reference sequence). V was trimmed by 5 bases and J by 9 bases, leaving 14 bases between them. This CDR3 region has 13 residues. CDR3 residues: CASSPFRTGEQFF. CDR3 in DNA: TGTGCCAGCAGTCCCTTTCGGACGGGTGAGCAGTTCTTC.

The rearrangement uses TRBV4-1 and TRBJ1-1; D call uncertain. Trimming took off 1 base at V and 1 base at J, with 13 bases between the two ends. The germline V gene has CDR1 MGHRA and CDR2 YSYEKL. CDR3 length: 16 residues. CDR3 loop: CASSQGSERKNTEAFF. As DNA, the CDR3 is TGCGCCAGCAGCCAAGGTTCAGAAAGGAAGAACACTGAAGCTTTCTTT.

This chain joins TRBV19 and TRBJ2-1; D ambiguous. Trimming pared 5 bases from V and 6 bases from J, leaving 5 bases between. CDR1 and CDR2 from the germline V gene are LNHDA and SQIVND (reference sequence). The CDR3 has 11 amino acids. The CDR3 protein is CASSSGNEQFF. The CDR3, as DNA: TGTGCCAGTAGTTCGGGCAATGAGCAGTTCTTC.

The rearrangement joins TRBV7-6 to TRBJ2-7; the D is unclear. Germline V gene data show CDR1 as SGHVS and CDR2 as FNYEAQ. This CDR3 region has 14 residues. V lost 4 bases and J lost 5, with 15 bases in between. Written as DNA, the CDR3 is TGTGCCAGCAGCTCCCCGGGTTATGCACACGAGCAGTACTTC. Protein: CASSSPGYAHEQYF.

V usage is TRBV9 and J usage is TRBJ2-3, with a tentative D call TRBD2 (6 bases). The CDR3 is made up of 14 amino acids. V was cut by 3 bases and J by 2 bases, with 10 bases left in between. Germline V gives CDR1 SGDLS, CDR2 YYNGEE. The CDR3 is CASSGSGATDTQYF. In DNA, the CDR3 is TGTGCCAGCAGCGGTAGCGGCGCCACAGATACGCAGTATTTT. The full variable domain, rest sourced from reference TRBV9 and TRBJ2-3, is DSGVTQTPKHLITATGQRVTLRCSPRSGDLSVYWYQQSLDQGLQFLIQYYNGEERAKGNILERFSAQQFPDLHSELNLSSLELGDSALYFCASSGSGATDTQYFGPGTRLTVL.

The chain has TRBV19 and TRBJ2-7; TRBD1 matches 8 bases. The length of the CDR3 is 18 residues. V lost 0 bases to trimming and J lost 4 bases; unmatched junction nucleotides: 14. Germline-derived CDR1 and CDR2 are LNHDA and SQIVND (reference sequence). CDR3 sequence reads: CASSIDLWETGERYEQYF. CDR3 nucleotides: TGTGCCAGTAGTATAGATCTATGGGAGACAGGGGAGAGATACGAGCAGTACTTC.

The chain has TRBV27 and TRBJ2-3, with 9 positions matching TRBD1. V lost 4 bases, J lost 4 bases, and 3 bases stayed unmatched. CDR1 and CDR2 from the germline V gene are MNHEY and SMNVEV (reference sequence). This CDR3 spans 14 amino acids. The CDR3 reads CASSSGQGADTQYF. DNA of the CDR3: TGTGCCAGCAGTTCGGGACAGGGCGCAGATACGCAGTATTTT.

The chain employs TRBV7-8 and TRBJ1-1; D is possibly TRBD1 (5 bases). Trimming took off 3 bases at V and 5 bases at J, with 25 bases between the two ends. Germline CDR1 reads SGHVS; CDR2 reads FQNEAQ. The CDR3 runs to 18 residues. The CDR3 DNA is TGTGCCAGCAGCTTTCTACGGGACCCCCGAAGACAGAAGACTGAAGCTTTCTTT. It specifies CASSFLRDPRRQKTEAFF.

J is TRBJ2-1 and V is TRBV7-9; 8 nucleotides align to TRBD2. V dropped 0 bases and J dropped 5; count of bases not matched to a gene: 6. The CDR3 is made up of 16 amino acids. Germline V CDR1 and CDR2: SEHNR, FQNEAQ (reference sequence). CDR3 coding DNA: TGTGCCAGCAGCTTAGCGCACGGGACTAGGAACAATGAGCAGTTCTTC. Translated, it gives CASSLAHGTRNNEQFF.

Concerning this clone: The sample has other DNA sequences that encode this CDR3 too. This rearrangement joins TRBV6-1 to TRBJ2-7; 7 bases align to TRBD1. Germline V gene data show CDR1 as MNHNS and CDR2 as SASEGT. V was pared by 5 bases and J by 5 bases, with 6 bases of the junction left unmatched. The CDR3 is made up of 13 amino acids. The CDR3 DNA sequence: TGTGCCAGCAGTTGGAGACAGGGCAACGAGCAGTACTTC. As protein: CASSWRQGNEQYF.

This chain links TRBV9 with TRBJ1-3; D is possibly TRBD1 (5 bases). Germline loops: CDR1 SGDLS, CDR2 YYNGEE. The CDR3 runs to 15 residues. V shed 3 bases and J shed 2 bases, with 12 bases lying between them. CDR3 sequence reads: CASSAQGGAGNTIYF. The DNA for the CDR3 is TGTGCCAGCAGCGCCCAGGGAGGCGCTGGAAACACCATATATTTT. Filled out from reference TRBV9 and TRBJ1-3, the complete variable domain reads DSGVTQTPKHLITATGQRVTLRCSPRSGDLSVYWYQQSLDQGLQFLIQYYNGEERAKGNILERFSAQQFPDLHSELNLSSLELGDSALYFCASSAQGGAGNTIYFGEGSWLTVV.

The genes are TRBV6-5 and TRBJ1-5, with 8 positions matching TRBD1. Trimming took 5 bases from V and 0 from J; bases not matched to a gene: 3. From germline, CDR1 is MNHEY and CDR2 SVGAGI. The CDR3 has 15 amino acids. This CDR3 reads CASSLTGGSNQPQHF. The CDR3 DNA follows: TGTGCCAGCAGTCTCACAGGGGGTAGCAATCAGCCCCAGCATTTT.

V is TRBV29-1 and J is TRBJ1-5; D is uncertain. The CDR3 runs to 12 residues. V lost 8 bases, J lost 0 bases, and 8 bases lay in between. Per germline, CDR1 SQVTM and CDR2 ANQGSEA. This CDR3 reads CSPTHSNQPQHF. The CDR3 DNA reads TGCAGCCCTACCCATAGCAATCAGCCCCAGCATTTT.

This clone appeared a single time. The chain is built from TRBV7-9 and TRBJ2-7, with 8 bases fitting TRBD1. Per germline, CDR1 SEHNR and CDR2 FQNEAQ (reference sequence). This CDR3 is 14 amino acids long. Trimming cost V 1 base and J 3 bases; bases outside gene matches: 2. The CDR3 spells CASSLVTGGYEQYF. The CDR3 coding sequence is TGTGCCAGCAGCTTAGTAACAGGGGGCTACGAGCAGTACTTC.

In this sample, this clone turned up once. This rearrangement joins TRBV10-2 to TRBJ2-7; the match to TRBD2 covers 15 bases. The trim removed 5 bases at V and 6 bases at J, leaving 8 bases unmatched. This CDR3 region has 16 residues. Germline CDR1 reads WSHSY; CDR2 reads SAAADI. CDR3 sequence: CASSQEGLAGGREQYF. CDR3 coding DNA: TGCGCCAGCAGTCAAGAAGGACTAGCGGGAGGGCGCGAGCAGTACTTC.

This clone was observed a few times. The chain is built from TRBV7-8 and TRBJ2-1; D perhaps matches TRBD2 (5 bases). V was pared by 0 bases and J by 3 bases, with 12 bases between. The CDR3 extends over 16 amino acids. Germline values: CDR1 SGHVS, CDR2 FQNEAQ. The CDR3 loop is CASSLAGDGDYNEQFF. The CDR3 DNA reads TGTGCCAGCAGCTTAGCTGGAGACGGGGACTACAATGAGCAGTTCTTC. Together with reference TRBV7-8 and TRBJ2-1, the CDR3 gives the full variable domain: GAGVSQSPRYKVAKRGQDVALRCDPISGHVSLFWYQQALGQGPEFLTYFQNEAQLDKSGLPSDRFFAERPEGSVSTLKIQRTQQEDSAVYLCASSLAGDGDYNEQFFGPGTRLTVL.

The chain has TRBV29-1 and TRBJ2-7; D is unresolved. The CDR3 is 15 amino acids. V was clipped by 2 bases and J by 2 bases, with 16 bases between them. Germline lookup yields CDR1 SQVTM and CDR2 ANQGSEA. Here the CDR3 reads CSVESRDTNTYEQYF. The CDR3 DNA reads TGCAGCGTTGAATCTCGAGACACTAACACCTACGAGCAGTACTTC.

The table lists this clone with a few counts. The chain uses TRBV6-4 and TRBJ2-2; 7 nucleotides agree with TRBD1. This CDR3 is 15 amino acids long. With V trimmed by 5 bases and J by 2 bases, 5 bases remained unmatched. The germline gives CDR1 MRHNA, CDR2 SNTAGT. Written as DNA, the CDR3 is TGTGCCAGCAGTCGAACAGGGGAAAACACCGGGGAGCTGTTTTTT. It yields the protein CASSRTGENTGELFF.

The rearrangement links TRBV19 to TRBJ2-2; possible D gene TRBD1, 6 bases. CDR1 and CDR2 from the germline V gene are LNHDA and SQIVND (reference sequence). Trimming removed 5 bases at V and 3 bases at J, with 16 bases between. This CDR3 has 16 amino acids. CDR3 loop: CASSFLRGQDTGELFF. The CDR3 DNA reads TGTGCCAGTAGTTTTCTCCGGGGACAAGACACCGGGGAGCTGTTTTTT. The whole variable domain, remainder taken from reference TRBV19 and TRBJ2-2, is DGGITQSPKYLFRKEGQNVTLSCEQNLNHDAMYWYRQDPGQGLRLIYYSQIVNDFQKGDIAEGYSVSREKKESFPLTVTSAQKNPTAFYLCASSFLRGQDTGELFFGEGSRLTVL.

This chain links TRBV4-2 with TRBJ2-7; D call uncertain. Trimming removed 3 bases at V and 1 base at J, with 1 base between. The CDR3 extends over 11 amino acids. Germline CDR1 LGHNA, CDR2 YNFKEQ. The CDR3 bases are TGTGCCAGCAGCCAGTCCTACGAGCAGTACTTC. Translated, it gives CASSQSYEQYF.